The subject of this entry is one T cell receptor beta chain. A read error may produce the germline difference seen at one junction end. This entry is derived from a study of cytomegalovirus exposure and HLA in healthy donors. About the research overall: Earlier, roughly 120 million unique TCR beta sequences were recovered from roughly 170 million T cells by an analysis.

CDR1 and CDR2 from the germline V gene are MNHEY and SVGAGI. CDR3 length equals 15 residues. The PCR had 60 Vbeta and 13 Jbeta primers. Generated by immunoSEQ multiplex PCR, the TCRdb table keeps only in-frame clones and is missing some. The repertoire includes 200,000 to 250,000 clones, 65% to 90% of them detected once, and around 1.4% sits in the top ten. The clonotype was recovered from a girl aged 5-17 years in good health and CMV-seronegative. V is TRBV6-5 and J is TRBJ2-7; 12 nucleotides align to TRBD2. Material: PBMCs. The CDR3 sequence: CASSSRTSGDYEQHF. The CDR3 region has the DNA TGTGCCAGCAGTTCCCGGACTAGCGGGGACTACGAGCAGCACTTC.